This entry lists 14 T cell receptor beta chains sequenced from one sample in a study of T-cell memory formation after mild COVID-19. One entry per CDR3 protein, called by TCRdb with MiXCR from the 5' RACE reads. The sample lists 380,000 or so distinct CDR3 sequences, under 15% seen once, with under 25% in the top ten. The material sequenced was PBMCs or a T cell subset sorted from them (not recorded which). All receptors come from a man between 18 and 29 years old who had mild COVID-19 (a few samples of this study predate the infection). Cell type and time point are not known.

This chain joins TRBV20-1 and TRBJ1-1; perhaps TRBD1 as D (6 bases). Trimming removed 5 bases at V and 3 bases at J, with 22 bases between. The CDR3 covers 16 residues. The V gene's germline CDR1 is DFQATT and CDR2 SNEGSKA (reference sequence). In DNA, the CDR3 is TGCAGTGCTCCTGTCCCTCGTGAGGGGGGGTACACTGAAGCTTTCTTT. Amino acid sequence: CSAPVPREGGYTEAFF.

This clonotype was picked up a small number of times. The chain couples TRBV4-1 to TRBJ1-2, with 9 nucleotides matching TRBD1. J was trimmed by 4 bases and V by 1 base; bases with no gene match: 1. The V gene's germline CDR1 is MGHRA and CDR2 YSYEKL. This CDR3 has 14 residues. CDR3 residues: CASSQGQGGYGYTF. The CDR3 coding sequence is TGCGCCAGCAGCCAAGGACAGGGGGGCTATGGCTACACCTTC.

The CDR3 bases are TGTGCCATCAGTGAGTCAACCCACGAGCAGTACTTC. As protein: CAISESTHEQYF. The V gene is TRBV10-3, the J gene TRBJ2-7, with D hard to call. CDR1 and CDR2 (germline): ENHRY, SYGVKD. The V end lost 0 bases, the J end lost 5 bases, and 5 bases lay between the germline ends. The CDR3 contains 12 residues.

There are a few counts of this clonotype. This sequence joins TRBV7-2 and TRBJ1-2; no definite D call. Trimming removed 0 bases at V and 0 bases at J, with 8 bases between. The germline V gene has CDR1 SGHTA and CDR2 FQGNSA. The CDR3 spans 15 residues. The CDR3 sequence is CASSLAPGSNYGYTF. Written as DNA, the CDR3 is TGTGCCAGCAGCTTAGCCCCGGGATCTAACTATGGCTACACCTTC.

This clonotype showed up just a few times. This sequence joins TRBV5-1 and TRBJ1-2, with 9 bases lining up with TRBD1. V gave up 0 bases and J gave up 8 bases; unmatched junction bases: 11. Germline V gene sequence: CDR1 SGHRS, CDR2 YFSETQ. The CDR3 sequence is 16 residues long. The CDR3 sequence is CASSLALIGQGKGYTF. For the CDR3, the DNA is TGCGCCAGCAGCTTGGCCCTCATTGGACAGGGGAAAGGCTACACCTTC.

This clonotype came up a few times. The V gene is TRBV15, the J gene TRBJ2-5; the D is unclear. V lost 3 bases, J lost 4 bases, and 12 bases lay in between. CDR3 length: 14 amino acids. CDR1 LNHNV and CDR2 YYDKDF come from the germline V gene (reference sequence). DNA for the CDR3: TGTGCCACCAGCAGGTCTCTGGGCTCAGAGACCCAGTACTTC. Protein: CATSRSLGSETQYF.

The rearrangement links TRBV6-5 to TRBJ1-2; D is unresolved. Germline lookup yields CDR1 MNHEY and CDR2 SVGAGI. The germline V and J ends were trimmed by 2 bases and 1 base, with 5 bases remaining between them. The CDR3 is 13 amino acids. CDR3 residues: CASSYNGNYGYTF. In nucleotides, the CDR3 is TGTGCCAGCAGTTACAATGGTAACTATGGCTACACCTTC.

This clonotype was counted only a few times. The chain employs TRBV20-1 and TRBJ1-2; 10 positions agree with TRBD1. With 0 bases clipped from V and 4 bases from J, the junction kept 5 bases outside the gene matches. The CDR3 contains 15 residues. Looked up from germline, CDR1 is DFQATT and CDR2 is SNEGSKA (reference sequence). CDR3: CSARDPGQGSYGYTF. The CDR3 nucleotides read TGCAGTGCTAGAGATCCGGGACAGGGGTCCTATGGCTACACCTTC.

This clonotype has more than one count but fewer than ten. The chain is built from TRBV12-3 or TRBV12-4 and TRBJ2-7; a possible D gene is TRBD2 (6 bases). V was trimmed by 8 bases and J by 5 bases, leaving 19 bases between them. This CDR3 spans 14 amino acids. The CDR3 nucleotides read TGTGCCAGCGCACGGACGGGGGTTTGGCACGAGCAGTACGTC. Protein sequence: CASARTGVWHEQYV.

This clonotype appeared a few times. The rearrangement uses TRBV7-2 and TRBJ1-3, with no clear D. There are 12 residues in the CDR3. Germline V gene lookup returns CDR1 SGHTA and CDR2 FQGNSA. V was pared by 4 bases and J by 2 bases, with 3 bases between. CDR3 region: CASSYAGNTIYF. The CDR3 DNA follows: TGTGCCAGCAGCTATGCTGGAAACACCATATATTTT.

CDR3 protein: CASSPGQGGSDTQYF. In nucleotides, the CDR3 is TGTGCCAGCAGTCCGGGACAGGGTGGGTCAGATACGCAGTATTTT. J is TRBJ2-3 and V is TRBV27; 9 bases are shared with TRBD1. This CDR3 contains 15 residues. The germline V gene has CDR1 MNHEY and CDR2 SMNVEV (reference sequence). With 5 bases clipped from V and 4 bases from J, the junction kept 7 bases outside the gene matches.

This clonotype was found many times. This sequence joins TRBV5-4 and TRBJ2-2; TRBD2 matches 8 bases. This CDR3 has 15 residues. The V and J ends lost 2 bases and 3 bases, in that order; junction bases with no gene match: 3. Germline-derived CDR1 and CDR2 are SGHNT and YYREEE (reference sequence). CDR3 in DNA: TGTGCCAGCAGCTTCGGGGGGGCGGACACCGGGGAGCTGTTTTTT. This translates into CASSFGGADTGELFF.

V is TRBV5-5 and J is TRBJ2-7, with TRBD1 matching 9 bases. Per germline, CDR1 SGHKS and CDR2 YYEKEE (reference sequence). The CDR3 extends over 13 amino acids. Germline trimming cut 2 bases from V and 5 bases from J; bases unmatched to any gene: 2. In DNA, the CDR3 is TGTGCCAGCAGCTTCTGGACAGGGGACGAGCAGTACGTC. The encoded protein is CASSFWTGDEQYV.

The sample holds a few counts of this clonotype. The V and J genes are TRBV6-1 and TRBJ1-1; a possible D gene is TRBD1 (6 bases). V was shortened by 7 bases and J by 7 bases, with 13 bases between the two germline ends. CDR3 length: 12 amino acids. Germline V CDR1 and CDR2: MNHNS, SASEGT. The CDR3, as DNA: TGTGCCAGCATTTGGACAGTAGGTGAAGCTTTCTTT. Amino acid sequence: CASIWTVGEAFF.